Listed below are T cell receptor beta chains from one sample, sequenced in a study of spatial heterogeneity in lung cancer. TCRdb redid the calling of the 5' RACE reads with MiXCR, one entry per CDR3 protein. Of around 24,000 distinct CDR3 sequences listed, over 10% were seen once; the top ten hold 25%. The sample here was PBMCs, taken at surgery. The receptors were sampled from a female donor with early-stage non-small cell lung cancer. Each CDR3 is given with its conserved first and last residue. A D gene is named only where the DNA matches it firmly. The size of a clone is reported for some rows only, either as once, few or many, or as a class for expanded clones.

TRBD2	TRBV27	-	TRBJ2-3	CASRLSLAGRTDTQYF	TGTGCCAGCAGACTTTCATTAGCGGGACGCACAGATACGCAGTATTTT
TRBD2	TRBV11-1	many	TRBJ2-3	CAVARGISTDTQYF	TGTGCCGTCGCGCGGGGGATTAGCACAGATACGCAGTATTTT
-	TRBV29-1	-	TRBJ2-2	CSADTGMATGELFF	TGCAGCGCCGATACAGGGATGGCCACCGGGGAGCTGTTTTTT
-	TRBV20-1	many	TRBJ2-1	CSASPAGSYNEQFF	TGCAGTGCTAGCCCTGCCGGCTCCTACAATGAGCAGTTCTTC
-	TRBV7-2	many	TRBJ2-5	CASSLGGGAKTQYF	TGTGCCAGCAGCTTAGGAGGGGGGGCAAAGACCCAGTACTTC
TRBD2	TRBV29-1	many	TRBJ2-3	CSVGTSGGTDTQYF	TGCAGCGTCGGGACTAGCGGGGGCACAGATACGCAGTATTTT
-	TRBV5-4	many	TRBJ2-6	CASSLGGAGANVLTF	TGTGCCAGCAGCTTGGGGGGGGCCGGGGCCAACGTCCTGACTTTC
-	TRBV28	many	TRBJ2-7	CASSLRYLYEQYF	TGTGCCAGCAGTTTGAGATATCTCTACGAGCAGTACTTC
-	TRBV5-1	many	TRBJ2-5	CASSWEREETQYF	TGCGCCAGCAGCTGGGAGAGGGAGGAGACCCAGTACTTC
TRBD2	TRBV20-1	-	TRBJ2-2	CSARALRGLAGVTGELFF	TGCAGTGCTAGAGCCTTAAGAGGACTAGCGGGAGTCACCGGGGAGCTGTTTTTT
TRBD1	TRBV28	many	TRBJ2-7	CASVLAGTAYEQYF	TGTGCCAGCGTTCTAGCCGGGACAGCCTACGAGCAGTACTTC
-	TRBV7-2	many	TRBJ1-4	CASSFAGAFNVEKLFF	TGTGCCAGCAGCTTTGCAGGGGCTTTTAACGTTGAAAAACTGTTTTTT
-	TRBV6-1	many	TRBJ1-6	CASSESGSVYF	TGTGCCAGCAGTGAGTCGGGTTCCGTGTACTTT
TRBD2	TRBV20-1	-	TRBJ2-3	CSATEREASSTDTQYF	TGCAGTGCTACTGAGCGGGAGGCCTCGAGCACAGATACGCAGTATTTT
TRBD2	TRBV28	many	TRBJ2-1	CASTLAGGGNEQFF	TGTGCCAGCACCTTAGCGGGAGGTGGCAATGAGCAGTTCTTC
-	TRBV6-2/TRBV6-3	-	TRBJ2-2	CASRPTGMGHTGELFF	TGTGCCAGCAGACCAACAGGGATGGGTCACACCGGGGAGCTGTTTTTT
TRBD1	TRBV7-3	many	TRBJ1-1	CASSRGQGTKAFF	TGTGCCAGCAGCCGCGGACAGGGAACTAAAGCTTTCTTT
TRBD1	TRBV29-1	few	TRBJ1-3	CSVGGQGYSSGNTIYF	TGCAGCGTTGGTGGACAGGGGTATTCTTCTGGAAACACCATATATTTT
-	TRBV4-2	many	TRBJ2-1	CASSQVNAEGNEQFF	TGTGCCAGCAGCCAAGTAAACGCCGAGGGCAATGAGCAGTTCTTC
TRBD1	TRBV28	-	TRBJ1-4	CASSFSQGAAKLFF	TGTGCCAGCAGTTTTTCTCAGGGGGCTGCAAAACTGTTTTTT
TRBD1	TRBV7-9	-	TRBJ2-5	CASRDATGGRQETQYF	TGTGCCAGCAGAGACGCAACAGGGGGAAGACAAGAGACCCAGTACTTC
-	TRBV7-2	many	TRBJ1-1	CASSRVGQNTEAFF	TGTGCCAGCAGCAGGGTCGGACAGAACACTGAAGCTTTCTTT
-	TRBV14	many	TRBJ2-7	CASSQGVPSLEQYF	TGTGCCAGCAGCCAAGGAGTACCCTCCCTCGAGCAGTACTTC
TRBD1	TRBV6-5	many	TRBJ1-6	CASSLLGQGGSPLHF	TGTGCCAGCAGTCTCCTTGGACAGGGCGGCTCACCCCTCCACTTT
-	TRBV6-6	many	TRBJ1-6	CAHRAGVENSPLHF	TGTGCCCACAGGGCCGGGGTTGAAAATTCACCCCTCCACTTT
-	TRBV10-3	-	TRBJ1-4	CAISELGEKLFF	TGTGCCATCAGTGAGCTAGGAGAAAAACTGTTTTTT
-	TRBV3-1	many	TRBJ2-7	CASSQAGYEQYF	TGTGCCAGCAGCCAAGCGGGGTACGAGCAGTACTTC
TRBD1	TRBV5-6	many	TRBJ2-4	CASSTGQFIQYF	TGTGCCAGCAGCACGGGACAGTTCATTCAGTACTTC
-	TRBV3-1	many	TRBJ2-5	CASSPSATGETQYF	TGTGCCAGCAGCCCCTCCGCCACCGGAGAGACCCAGTACTTC
-	TRBV7-3	many	TRBJ1-1	CASSFTAGPNTEAFF	TGTGCCAGCAGCTTTACGGCGGGACCAAACACTGAAGCTTTCTTT
-	TRBV28	-	TRBJ2-7	CASSLLTNMGYEQYF	TGTGCCAGCAGTTTGCTCACAAATATGGGCTACGAGCAGTACTTC
-	TRBV12-3/TRBV12-4	many	TRBJ1-2	CASSLVPTVRNYGYTF	TGTGCCAGCAGTTTAGTTCCGACAGTCAGAAACTATGGCTACACCTTC
-	TRBV12-3/TRBV12-4	many	TRBJ1-1	CASSLSANTEAFF	TGTGCCAGCAGTTTGTCAGCGAACACTGAAGCTTTCTTT
TRBD2	TRBV18	few	TRBJ2-2	CASSPLLAGANTGELFF	TGTGCCAGCTCACCACTCCTGGCGGGAGCGAACACCGGGGAGCTGTTTTTT
-	TRBV5-1	few	TRBJ1-6	CASSFRTLQGLAVHSPLHF	TGCGCCAGCAGCTTCAGGACCTTACAGGGACTAGCGGTTCATTCACCCCTCCACTTT
TRBD2	TRBV7-6	many	TRBJ2-7	CASSLALVAGSVEQYF	TGTGCCAGCAGCTTAGCGTTGGTAGCGGGGAGTGTAGAGCAGTACTTC
TRBD2	TRBV11-2	few	TRBJ2-2	CASSLALLLSGRALKMNTGELFF	TGTGCCAGCAGCTTAGCCCTATTGCTTAGCGGGAGGGCCCTGAAGATGAACACCGGGGAGCTGTTTTTT
TRBD2	TRBV6-4	once	TRBJ2-3	CASSVGGGSTDTQYF	TGTGCCAGCAGTGTCGGCGGGGGAAGCACAGATACGCAGTATTTT
TRBD2	TRBV7-9	-	TRBJ2-2	CASRRRAGGNTGELFF	TGTGCCAGCAGACGAAGAGCGGGGGGCAACACCGGGGAGCTGTTTTTT
TRBD2	TRBV4-2	many	TRBJ2-1	CASSQKKTSGLTYNEQFF	TGTGCCAGCAGCCAAAAAAAGACTAGCGGACTAACCTACAATGAGCAGTTCTTC
TRBD1	TRBV12-3/TRBV12-4	many	TRBJ2-3	CASRDRGGTDTQYF	TGTGCCAGCAGAGACAGGGGAGGCACAGATACGCAGTATTTT
TRBD2	TRBV7-6	many	TRBJ2-7	CASSPGLAGGPEQYF	TGTGCCAGCAGCCCGGGACTAGCGGGAGGGCCCGAGCAGTACTTC
-	TRBV24-1	many	TRBJ2-5	CATSDSRVGIQETQYF	TGTGCCACCAGTGATAGTAGGGTGGGCATCCAAGAGACCCAGTACTTC
-	TRBV30	many	TRBJ1-2	CAWSPTHGPYGYTF	TGTGCCTGGAGTCCTACACACGGGCCCTATGGCTACACCTTC
TRBD2	TRBV6-1	many	TRBJ2-6	CASSAGGGLIKSGANVLTF	TGTGCCAGCAGTGCCGGGGGGGGACTTATAAAGTCTGGGGCCAACGTCCTGACTTTC
-	TRBV7-2	many	TRBJ1-2	CASSPQQQFYGYTF	TGTGCCAGCAGCCCCCAACAACAGTTCTATGGCTACACCTTC
-	TRBV12-3/TRBV12-4	-	TRBJ2-3	CASSPLRTDTQYF	TGTGCCAGCAGTCCGCTACGCACAGATACGCAGTATTTT
TRBD2	TRBV7-9	many	TRBJ2-7	CASSLTGLGAYEQYF	TGTGCCAGCAGCTTAACGGGACTAGGGGCCTACGAGCAGTACTTC
-	TRBV6-1	many	TRBJ2-5	CASSEMGPETQYF	TGTGCCAGCAGTGAAATGGGGCCGGAGACCCAGTACTTC
-	TRBV25-1	many	TRBJ1-1	CASSPGTRGTEAFF	TGTGCCAGCAGTCCCGGGACAAGAGGCACTGAAGCTTTCTTT
-	TRBV6-2/TRBV6-3	many	TRBJ2-7	CASSIHYEQYF	TGTGCCAGCAGTATTCACTACGAGCAGTACTTC
-	TRBV28	many	TRBJ2-7	CASSLSGRTQYF	TGTGCCAGCAGTTTATCTGGTAGGACGCAGTACTTC
-	TRBV9	-	TRBJ2-1	CASSGLATPPDEQFF	TGTGCCAGCAGCGGGCTAGCGACACCCCCCGATGAGCAGTTCTTC
-	TRBV7-9	many	TRBJ1-1	CASSLGGEAFF	TGTGCCAGCAGCTTAGGGGGGGAAGCTTTCTTT
-	TRBV29-1	many	TRBJ2-7	CSVEKAETGSTYEQYF	TGCAGCGTTGAAAAAGCGGAGACAGGTTCTACCTACGAGCAGTACTTC
-	TRBV7-9	many	TRBJ1-6	CASSPAGSSPLHF	TGTGCCAGCAGCCCCGCGGGAAGCTCACCCCTCCATTTT
TRBD2	TRBV5-1	many	TRBJ2-3	CASSLAGAVTGRTDTQYF	TGCGCCAGCAGCTTAGCGGGAGCCGTAACCGGGCGCACAGATACGCAGTATTTT
-	TRBV2	many	TRBJ1-2	CASSEDGLYGYTF	TGTGCCAGCAGTGAAGATGGACTATATGGCTACACCTTC